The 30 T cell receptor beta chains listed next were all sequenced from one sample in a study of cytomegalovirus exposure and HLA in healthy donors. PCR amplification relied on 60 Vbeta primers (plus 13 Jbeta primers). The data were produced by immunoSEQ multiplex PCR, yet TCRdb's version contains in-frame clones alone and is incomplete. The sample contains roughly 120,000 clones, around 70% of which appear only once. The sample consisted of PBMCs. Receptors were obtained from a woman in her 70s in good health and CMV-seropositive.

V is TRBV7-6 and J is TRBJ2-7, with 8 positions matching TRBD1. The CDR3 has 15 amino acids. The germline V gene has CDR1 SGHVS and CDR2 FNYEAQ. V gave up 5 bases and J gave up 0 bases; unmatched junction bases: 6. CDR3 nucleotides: TGTGCCAGCAGCCCAGGGGGCTGGAGCTCCTACGAGCAGTACTTC. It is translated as CASSPGGWSSYEQYF. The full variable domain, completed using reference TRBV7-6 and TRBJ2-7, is GAGVSQSPRYKVTKRGQDVALRCDPISGHVSLYWYRQALGQGPEFLTYFNYEAQQDKSGLPNDRFSAERPEGSISTLTIQRTEQRDSAMYRCASSPGGWSSYEQYFGPGTRLTVT.

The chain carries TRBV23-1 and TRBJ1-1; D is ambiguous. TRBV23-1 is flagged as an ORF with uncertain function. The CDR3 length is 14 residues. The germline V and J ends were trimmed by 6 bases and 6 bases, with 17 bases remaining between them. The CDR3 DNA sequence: TGCGCCAGCAGGCCACAAACGGAGGACGCTGAAGCTTTCTTT. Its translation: CASRPQTEDAEAFF.

CDR3 protein: CASSFRKGGGTGELFF. The CDR3 DNA sequence: TGTGCCAGCAGCTTTAGGAAGGGAGGAGGCACCGGGGAGCTGTTTTTT. The chain carries TRBV5-4 and TRBJ2-2; tentatively, D is TRBD2 (6 bases). The CDR3 extends over 16 amino acids. Germline V gene data show CDR1 as SGHNT and CDR2 as YYREEE (reference sequence). Trimming cost V 2 bases and J 4 bases, with 15 bases left between them.

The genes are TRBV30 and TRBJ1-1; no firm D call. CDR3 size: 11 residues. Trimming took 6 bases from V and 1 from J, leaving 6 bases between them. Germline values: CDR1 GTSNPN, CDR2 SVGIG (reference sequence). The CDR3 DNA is TGTGCCTGCGCGGAGAACACTGAAGCTTTCTTT. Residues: CACAENTEAFF.

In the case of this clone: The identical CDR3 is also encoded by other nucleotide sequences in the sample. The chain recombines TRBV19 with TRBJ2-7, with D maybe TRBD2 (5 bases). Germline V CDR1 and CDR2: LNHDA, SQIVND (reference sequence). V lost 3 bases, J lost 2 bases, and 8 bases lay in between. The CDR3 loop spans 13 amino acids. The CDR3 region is CASSIGRAYEQYF. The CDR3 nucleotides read TGTGCCAGTAGTATCGGGCGGGCCTACGAGCAGTACTTC.

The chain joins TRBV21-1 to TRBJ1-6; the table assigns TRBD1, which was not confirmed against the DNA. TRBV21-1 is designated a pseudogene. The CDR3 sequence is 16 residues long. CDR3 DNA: TGTGCCAGGCCGAGGTCAGGGTACACTTATAATTCACCCCTCCACTTT. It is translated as CARPRSGYTYNSPLHF.

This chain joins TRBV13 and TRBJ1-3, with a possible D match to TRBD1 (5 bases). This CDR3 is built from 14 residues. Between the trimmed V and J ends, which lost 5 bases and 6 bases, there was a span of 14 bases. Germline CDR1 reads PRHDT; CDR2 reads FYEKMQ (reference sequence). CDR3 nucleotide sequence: TGTGCCAGCAGCCGACAGCGCCCTGTAAACACCATATATTTT. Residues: CASSRQRPVNTIYF.

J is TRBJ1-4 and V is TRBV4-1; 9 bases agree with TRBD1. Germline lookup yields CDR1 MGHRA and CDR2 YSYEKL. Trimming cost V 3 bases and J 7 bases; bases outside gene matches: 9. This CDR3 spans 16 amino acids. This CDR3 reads CASSQTLGTGTEKLFF. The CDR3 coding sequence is TGCGCCAGCAGCCAGACCCTCGGGACAGGGACTGAAAAACTGTTTTTT.

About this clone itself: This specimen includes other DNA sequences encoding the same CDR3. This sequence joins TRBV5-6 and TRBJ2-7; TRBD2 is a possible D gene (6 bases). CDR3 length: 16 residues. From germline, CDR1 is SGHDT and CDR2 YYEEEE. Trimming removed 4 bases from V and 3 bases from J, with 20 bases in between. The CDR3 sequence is CASSPWQGGGYYEQYF. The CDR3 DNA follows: TGTGCCAGCAGCCCCTGGCAGGGAGGAGGTTACTACGAGCAGTACTTC. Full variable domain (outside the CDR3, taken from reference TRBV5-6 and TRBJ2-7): DAGVTQSPTHLIKTRGQQVTLRCSPKSGHDTVSWYQQALGQGPQFIFQYYEEEERQRGNFPDRFSGHQFPNYSSELNVNALLLGDSALYLCASSPWQGGGYYEQYFGPGTRLTVT.

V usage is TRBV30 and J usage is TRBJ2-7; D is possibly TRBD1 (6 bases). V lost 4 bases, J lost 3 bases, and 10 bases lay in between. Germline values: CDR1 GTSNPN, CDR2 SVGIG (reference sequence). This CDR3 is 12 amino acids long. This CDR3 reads CAWKVRGYEQYF. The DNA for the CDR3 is TGTGCCTGGAAGGTCAGGGGCTACGAGCAGTACTTC.

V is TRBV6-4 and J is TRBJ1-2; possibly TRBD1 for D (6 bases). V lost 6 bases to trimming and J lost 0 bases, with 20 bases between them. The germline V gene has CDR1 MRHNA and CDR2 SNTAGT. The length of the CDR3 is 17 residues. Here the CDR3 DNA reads TGTGCCAGCAGGATTACAGGGTGTTATTTAGCTAACTATGGCTACACCTTC. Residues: CASRITGCYLANYGYTF.

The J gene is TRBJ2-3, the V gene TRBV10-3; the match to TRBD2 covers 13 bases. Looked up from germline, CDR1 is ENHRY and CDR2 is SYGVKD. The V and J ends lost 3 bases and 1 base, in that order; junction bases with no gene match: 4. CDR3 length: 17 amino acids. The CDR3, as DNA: TGTGCCATCAGTGAACTGGGACTAGCGGGACGCACAGATACGCAGTATTTT. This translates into CAISELGLAGRTDTQYF.

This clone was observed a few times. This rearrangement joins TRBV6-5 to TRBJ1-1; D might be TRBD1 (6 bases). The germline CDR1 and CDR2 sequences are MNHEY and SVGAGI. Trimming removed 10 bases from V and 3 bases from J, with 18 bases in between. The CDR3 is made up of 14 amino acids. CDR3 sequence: CATSIQGRDTEAFF. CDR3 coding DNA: TGTGCCACCAGCATACAGGGCAGGGACACTGAAGCTTTCTTT.

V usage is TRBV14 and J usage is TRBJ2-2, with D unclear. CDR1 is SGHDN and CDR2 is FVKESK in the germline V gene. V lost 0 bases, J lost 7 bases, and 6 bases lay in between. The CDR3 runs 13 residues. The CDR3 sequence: CASSQDTFGELFF. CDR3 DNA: TGTGCCAGCAGCCAAGATACTTTCGGGGAGCTGTTTTTT.

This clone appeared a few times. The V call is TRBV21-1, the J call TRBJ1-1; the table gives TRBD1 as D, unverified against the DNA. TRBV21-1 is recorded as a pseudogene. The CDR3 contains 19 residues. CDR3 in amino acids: CASSKVGGRDRTTNTEAFF. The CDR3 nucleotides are TGTGCCAGCAGCAAAGTAGGGGGCCGGGACAGGACAACGAACACTGAAGCTTTCTTT.

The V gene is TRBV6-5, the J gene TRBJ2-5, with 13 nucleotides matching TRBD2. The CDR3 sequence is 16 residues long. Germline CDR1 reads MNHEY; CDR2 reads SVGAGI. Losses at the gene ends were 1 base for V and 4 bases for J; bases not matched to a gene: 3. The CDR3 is CASSYFGTSGAETQYF. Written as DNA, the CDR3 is TGTGCCAGCAGTTACTTTGGGACTAGCGGGGCAGAGACCCAGTACTTC.

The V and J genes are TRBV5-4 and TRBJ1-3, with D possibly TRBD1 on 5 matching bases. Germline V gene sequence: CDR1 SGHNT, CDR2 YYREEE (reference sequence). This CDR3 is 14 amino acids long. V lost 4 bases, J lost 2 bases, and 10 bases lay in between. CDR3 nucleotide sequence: TGTGCCAGCAGCCTCTTGGGGCCTGGAAACACCATATATTTT. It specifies CASSLLGPGNTIYF. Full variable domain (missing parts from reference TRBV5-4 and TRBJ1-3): ETGVTQSPTHLIKTRGQQVTLRCSSQSGHNTVSWYQQALGQGPQFIFQYYREEENGRGNFPPRFSGLQFPNYSSELNVNALELDDSALYLCASSLLGPGNTIYFGEGSWLTVV.

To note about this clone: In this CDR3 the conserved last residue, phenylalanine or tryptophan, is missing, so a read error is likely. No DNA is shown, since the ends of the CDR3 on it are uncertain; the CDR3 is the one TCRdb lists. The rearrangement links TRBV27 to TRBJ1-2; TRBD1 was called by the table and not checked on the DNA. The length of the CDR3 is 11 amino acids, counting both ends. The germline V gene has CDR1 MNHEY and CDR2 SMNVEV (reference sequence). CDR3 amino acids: CASTLGAPLQE.

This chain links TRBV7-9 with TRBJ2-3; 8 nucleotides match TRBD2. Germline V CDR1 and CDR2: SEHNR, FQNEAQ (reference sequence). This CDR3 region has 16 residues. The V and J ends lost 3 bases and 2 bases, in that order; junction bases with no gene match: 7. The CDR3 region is CASSFQAGANTDTQYF. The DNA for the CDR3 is TGTGCCAGCAGCTTCCAAGCGGGGGCCAACACAGATACGCAGTATTTT.

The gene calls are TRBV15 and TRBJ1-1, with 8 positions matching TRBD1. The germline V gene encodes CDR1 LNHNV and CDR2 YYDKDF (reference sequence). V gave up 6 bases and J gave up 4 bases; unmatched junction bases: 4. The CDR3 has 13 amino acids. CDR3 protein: CATRVTGGTEAFF. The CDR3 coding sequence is TGTGCCACCAGGGTAACAGGGGGCACTGAAGCTTTCTTT.

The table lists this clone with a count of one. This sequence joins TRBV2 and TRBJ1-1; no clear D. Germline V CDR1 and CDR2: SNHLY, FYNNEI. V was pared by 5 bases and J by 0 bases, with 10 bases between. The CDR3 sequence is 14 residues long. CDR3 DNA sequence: TGTGCCAGCAGTTACACAGAGATGAACACTGAAGCTTTCTTT. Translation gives CASSYTEMNTEAFF.

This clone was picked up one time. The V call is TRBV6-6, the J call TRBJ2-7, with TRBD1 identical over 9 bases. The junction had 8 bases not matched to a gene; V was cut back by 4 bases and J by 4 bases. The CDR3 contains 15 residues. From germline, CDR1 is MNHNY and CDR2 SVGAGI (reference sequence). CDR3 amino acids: CASSSLTGGFYEQYF. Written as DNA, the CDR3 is TGTGCCAGCAGTTCGCTAACAGGGGGCTTTTACGAGCAGTACTTC.

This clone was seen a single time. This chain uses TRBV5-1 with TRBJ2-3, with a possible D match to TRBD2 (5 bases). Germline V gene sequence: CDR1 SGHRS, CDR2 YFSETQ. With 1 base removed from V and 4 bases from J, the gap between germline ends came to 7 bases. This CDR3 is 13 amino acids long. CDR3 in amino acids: CASSLRGADTQYF. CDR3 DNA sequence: TGCGCCAGCAGCTTGCGGGGTGCAGATACGCAGTATTTT.

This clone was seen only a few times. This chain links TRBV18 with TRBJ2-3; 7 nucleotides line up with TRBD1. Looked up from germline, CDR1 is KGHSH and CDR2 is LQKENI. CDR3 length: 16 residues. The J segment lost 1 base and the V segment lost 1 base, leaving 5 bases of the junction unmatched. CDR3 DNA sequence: TGTGCCAGCTCACCACGAGGGGGCGCTGGCACAGATACGCAGTATTTT. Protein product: CASSPRGGAGTDTQYF.

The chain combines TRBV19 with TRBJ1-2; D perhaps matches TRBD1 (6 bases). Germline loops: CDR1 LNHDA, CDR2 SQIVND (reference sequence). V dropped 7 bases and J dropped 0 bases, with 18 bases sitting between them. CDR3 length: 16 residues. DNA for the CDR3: TGTGCCAGTACCAGATCGGCAGGGGACCCTAACTATGGCTACACCTTC. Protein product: CASTRSAGDPNYGYTF.

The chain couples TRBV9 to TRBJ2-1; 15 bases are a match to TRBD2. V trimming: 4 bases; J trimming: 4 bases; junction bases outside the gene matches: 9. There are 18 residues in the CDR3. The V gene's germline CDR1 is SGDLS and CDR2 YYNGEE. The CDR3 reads CASSKGLAGGPFYNEQFF. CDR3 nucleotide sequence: TGTGCCAGCAGCAAGGGACTAGCGGGGGGCCCCTTTTACAATGAGCAGTTCTTC. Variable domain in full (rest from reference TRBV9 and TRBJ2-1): DSGVTQTPKHLITATGQRVTLRCSPRSGDLSVYWYQQSLDQGLQFLIQYYNGEERAKGNILERFSAQQFPDLHSELNLSSLELGDSALYFCASSKGLAGGPFYNEQFFGPGTRLTVL.

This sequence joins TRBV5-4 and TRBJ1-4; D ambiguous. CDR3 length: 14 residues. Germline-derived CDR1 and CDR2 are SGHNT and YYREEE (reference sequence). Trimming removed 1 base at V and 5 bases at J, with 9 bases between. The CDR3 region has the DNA TGTGCCAGCAGCTTGTGGTCGGTCAATGAAAAACTGTTTTTT. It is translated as CASSLWSVNEKLFF.

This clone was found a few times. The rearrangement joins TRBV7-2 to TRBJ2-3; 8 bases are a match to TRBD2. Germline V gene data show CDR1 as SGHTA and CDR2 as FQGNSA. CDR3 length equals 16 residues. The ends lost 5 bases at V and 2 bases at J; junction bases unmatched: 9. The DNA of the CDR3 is TGTGCCAGCAGCCTTCAGGGAGCGGGGGTCACAGATACGCAGTATTTT. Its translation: CASSLQGAGVTDTQYF.

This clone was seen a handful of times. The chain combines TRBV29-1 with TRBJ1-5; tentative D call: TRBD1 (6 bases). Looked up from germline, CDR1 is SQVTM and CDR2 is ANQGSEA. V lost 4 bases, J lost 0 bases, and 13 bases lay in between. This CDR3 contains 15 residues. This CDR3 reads CSVVIQGNSNQPQHF. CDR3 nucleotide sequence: TGCAGCGTTGTAATCCAGGGGAATAGCAATCAGCCCCAGCATTTT.

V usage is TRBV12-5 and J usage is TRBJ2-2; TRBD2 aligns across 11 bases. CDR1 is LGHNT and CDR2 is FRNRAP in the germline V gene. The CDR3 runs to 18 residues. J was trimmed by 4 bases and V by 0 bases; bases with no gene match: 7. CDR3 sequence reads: CASGLVLTSGGGTGELFF. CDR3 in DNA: TGTGCTAGTGGTTTGGTACTTACTAGCGGGGGTGGCACCGGGGAGCTGTTTTTT.